Below are 27 T cell receptor beta chains sequenced from a single sample in a study of T cell responses to AZD1222 COVID-19 vaccine. Clones were read by immunoSEQ multiplex PCR, and TCRdb kept only the in-frame ones, dropping some. Of some 140,000 clones listed, around 84% are singletons. The source was peripheral blood, collected on day 0 of AZD1222 vaccination. These receptors were taken from an adult in good health.

V usage is TRBV5-1 and J usage is TRBJ2-2; maybe TRBD1 (6 bases). Germline V gene data show CDR1 as SGHRS and CDR2 as YFSETQ. V was clipped by 4 bases and J by 2 bases, with 12 bases between them. The CDR3 consists of 15 residues. CDR3 region: CASSAGTRNTGELFF. The CDR3 coding sequence is TGCGCCAGCAGCGCCGGGACAAGAAACACCGGGGAGCTGTTTTTT.

The chain links TRBV19 to TRBJ1-5; D perhaps matches TRBD1 (5 bases). CDR1 is LNHDA, CDR2 SQIVND, per germline (reference sequence). Trimming took off 0 bases at V and 2 bases at J, with 17 bases between the two ends. The CDR3 has 18 residues. The CDR3 nucleotides read TGTGCCAGTAGTATAGAGAGGGGCAGGGCCCGGGGCAATCAGCCCCAGCATTTT. Encoded protein: CASSIERGRARGNQPQHF.

This sequence joins TRBV27 and TRBJ1-3; possibly TRBD1 for D (5 bases). Between the trimmed V and J ends, which lost 2 bases and 0 bases, there was a span of 8 bases. CDR1 and CDR2 from the germline V gene are MNHEY and SMNVEV (reference sequence). The CDR3 is 15 residues long. The CDR3 protein is CASSLGGVSGNTIYF. CDR3 nucleotide sequence: TGTGCCAGCAGTTTAGGAGGGGTCTCTGGAAACACCATATATTTT.

The genes are TRBV6-1 and TRBJ1-5; D remains unclear. Between the trimmed V and J ends, which lost 3 bases and 2 bases, there was a span of 5 bases. The CDR3 runs to 13 residues. Germline-derived CDR1 and CDR2 are MNHNS and SASEGT. The CDR3 DNA sequence: TGTGCCAGCAGTGATTCGGGCAATCAGCCCCAGCATTTT. Its translation: CASSDSGNQPQHF.

This clone is a singleton in its sample. The rearrangement joins TRBV15 to TRBJ1-6, with TRBD1 matching 8 bases. V lost 1 base and J lost 8; bases outside the gene matches: 4. Germline values: CDR1 LNHNV, CDR2 YYDKDF (reference sequence). This CDR3 region has 15 residues. As DNA, the CDR3 is TGTGCCACCAGCAGAGGCGGACAGGGACATTCACCCCTCCACTTT. Protein sequence: CATSRGGQGHSPLHF.

V usage is TRBV5-6 and J usage is TRBJ1-5; D remains unclear. CDR1 and CDR2 (germline): SGHDT, YYEEEE. This CDR3 has 12 amino acids. Trimming left V 3 bases short and J 6 bases short, with 7 bases between. The CDR3 bases are TGTGCCAGCAGCTCTGGTGTTCAGCCCCAGCATTTT. Translated: CASSSGVQPQHF.

The J gene is TRBJ1-6, the V gene TRBV18; D remains unclear. Between the trimmed V and J ends, which lost 3 bases and 7 bases, there was a span of 10 bases. CDR1 KGHSH and CDR2 LQKENI come from the germline V gene. The length of the CDR3 is 14 residues. The DNA for the CDR3 is TGTGCCAGCTCACCGGAGATTGGAAATTCACCCCTCCACTTT. Translating it yields CASSPEIGNSPLHF.

V gene TRBV19 combines with J gene TRBJ1-5, with 7 positions matching TRBD1. CDR3 length: 15 amino acids. J was trimmed by 4 bases and V by 8 bases; bases with no gene match: 11. The germline CDR1 and CDR2 sequences are LNHDA and SQIVND (reference sequence). DNA of the CDR3: TGTGCCAGTTCCGACAGGGCCGGAGGGAATCAGCCCCAGCATTTT. It yields the protein CASSDRAGGNQPQHF.

Details on this clone: A junction end diverges from the germline sequence, so it may reflect a read error. This rearrangement joins TRBV7-7 to TRBJ2-3; D is ambiguous. Germline V gene data show CDR1 as SSHAT and CDR2 as FNYEAQ (reference sequence). CDR3 length: 13 amino acids. This chain's CDR3 is CASSSVRTDTQYF. The CDR3, as DNA: TGTGCTAGCAGCTCCGTACGCACAGATACGCAGTATTTT. Filled out from reference TRBV7-7 and TRBJ2-3, the complete variable domain reads GAGVSQSPRYKVTKRGQDVTLRCDPISSHATLYWYQQALGQGPEFLTYFNYEAQPDKSGLPSDRFSAERPEGSISTLTIQRTEQRDSAMYRCASSSVRTDTQYFGPGTRLTVL.

The chain combines TRBV11-2 with TRBJ1-4; maybe TRBD1 (6 bases). V lost 3 bases, J lost 8 bases, and 13 bases lay in between. The germline gives CDR1 SGHAT, CDR2 FQNNGV. The CDR3 extends over 14 amino acids. CDR3 amino acids: CASSFWQGREKLFF. The DNA for the CDR3 is TGTGCCAGCAGCTTCTGGCAGGGGAGGGAAAAACTGTTTTTT. Looking up the rest from reference TRBV11-2 and TRBJ1-4 gives the full variable domain: EAGVAQSPRYKIIEKRQSVAFWCNPISGHATLYWYQQILGQGPKLLIQFQNNGVVDDSQLPKDRFSAERLKGVDSTLKIQPAKLEDSAVYLCASSFWQGREKLFFGSGTQLSVL.

The genes are TRBV28 and TRBJ1-2; D remains ambiguous. The CDR3 extends over 13 amino acids. V was pared by 10 bases and J by 4 bases, with 16 bases between. CDR1 is MDHEN, CDR2 SYDVKM, per germline. The CDR3 is CAITVSPPYGYTF. The CDR3 nucleotides read TGTGCCATCACCGTTAGTCCCCCCTATGGCTACACCTTC.

The chain uses TRBV29-1 and TRBJ2-3; TRBD2 might be the D (6 bases). Germline values: CDR1 SQVTM, CDR2 ANQGSEA. V was cut by 3 bases and J by 3 bases, with 10 bases left in between. The CDR3 length is 13 residues. The CDR3 coding sequence is TGCAGCGTTGAGGGGACTCCTACAGATACGCAGTATTTT. Its protein is CSVEGTPTDTQYF.

CDR3 DNA: TGCGCCAGCAGCATGGACGCTCAAGGCAGCAATCAGCCCCAGCATTTT. Translating it yields CASSMDAQGSNQPQHF. The V and J genes are TRBV5-1 and TRBJ1-5, with D hard to call. Per the germline V gene, CDR1 is SGHRS and CDR2 is YFSETQ. The CDR3 contains 16 residues. Trimming took off 4 bases at V and 1 base at J, with 15 bases between the two ends.

The CDR3, as DNA: TGTGCCAGCAGTGAAAATTTGCAGTCAGCTAATGAAAAACTGTTTTTT. Translation: CASSENLQSANEKLFF. The chain employs TRBV6-1 and TRBJ1-4; no firm D call. The CDR3 extends over 16 amino acids. Germline V gives CDR1 MNHNS, CDR2 SASEGT. Trimming stripped 2 bases from V and 3 bases from J, with 13 bases between.

The rearrangement joins TRBV5-1 to TRBJ1-2; D gene unclear. V gave up 0 bases and J gave up 2 bases, with 8 bases separating them. CDR1 SGHRS and CDR2 YFSETQ come from the germline V gene. The CDR3 length is 14 residues. The CDR3 nucleotides are TGCGCCAGCAGCTTGGAACGAGGGAACTATGGCTACACCTTC. It encodes CASSLERGNYGYTF.

V and J are TRBV7-9 and TRBJ1-2; D ambiguous. The germline V gene encodes CDR1 SEHNR and CDR2 FQNEAQ (reference sequence). The CDR3 is 12 residues long. Trimming took off 5 bases at V and 8 bases at J, with 12 bases between the two ends. As DNA, the CDR3 is TGTGCCAGCAGCCTCAGGTCGCGGGGCTACACCTTC. It yields the protein CASSLRSRGYTF.

The chain has TRBV7-9 and TRBJ1-4; a weak D match, TRBD1 (6 bases). V lost 4 bases and J lost 0, with 12 bases in between. The CDR3 is 16 residues long. Germline-derived CDR1 and CDR2 are SEHNR and FQNEAQ (reference sequence). CDR3 region: CASSSGQPATNEKLFF. CDR3 nucleotide sequence: TGTGCCAGCAGCTCCGGACAGCCTGCAACTAATGAAAAACTGTTTTTT.

This chain joins TRBV6-5 and TRBJ1-2; TRBD1 is a possible D gene (6 bases). The CDR3 spans 13 residues. V was trimmed by 7 bases and J by 2 bases, leaving 11 bases between them. The V gene's germline CDR1 is MNHEY and CDR2 SVGAGI. This CDR3 reads CASKHRENYGYTF. For the CDR3, the DNA is TGTGCCAGCAAGCACAGGGAAAACTATGGCTACACCTTC.

Only a few counts were recorded for this clone. The V and J genes are TRBV3-1 (or the pseudogene TRBV3-2) and TRBJ2-7, with D perhaps given as TRBD1 or TRBD2 (6 bases each). The length of the CDR3 is 14 residues. V lost 7 bases and J 4 bases, leaving 17 bases between the germline ends. The germline CDR1 and CDR2 sequences are LGHDT and YNNKEL (reference sequence). The CDR3, as DNA: TGTGCCAGCACCCTCGGCACAGGGAGGTACGAGCAGTACTTC. Protein product: CASTLGTGRYEQYF.

The chain uses TRBV5-6 and TRBJ2-1; 12 bases are shared with TRBD2. From germline, CDR1 is SGHDT and CDR2 YYEEEE. V gave up 2 bases and J gave up 16 bases; unmatched junction bases: 10. The CDR3 length is 14 residues. This CDR3 reads CASSLGLAGGKIFF. In DNA, the CDR3 is TGTGCCAGCAGCTTAGGGCTAGCGGGGGGGAAGATATTCTTC.

The chain couples TRBV15 to TRBJ2-1; TRBD2 agrees at 10 bases. Germline V CDR1 and CDR2: LNHNV, YYDKDF (reference sequence). CDR3 size: 17 residues. V shed 0 bases and J 7 bases; nucleotides not matched to a gene: 9. CDR3 residues: CATSRESSGGLRNEQFF. The CDR3 bases are TGTGCCACCAGCAGAGAAAGTAGCGGGGGGTTGAGGAATGAGCAGTTCTTC.

This clone was observed a few times. V and J are TRBV5-4 and TRBJ2-5, with a weak D call TRBD2 (7 bases). The CDR3 spans 17 residues. Germline V gene data show CDR1 as SGHNT and CDR2 as YYREEE (reference sequence). The V and J ends lost 0 bases and 5 bases respectively, with 20 bases between them. The CDR3 loop is CASSLVAGAHALETQYF. The CDR3 coding sequence is TGTGCCAGCAGCTTGGTCGCGGGGGCCCATGCCTTGGAGACCCAGTACTTC.

The CDR3 region has the DNA TGTGCCAGCAGCTTAGGCGGAGGCGCCCACAATGAGCAGTTCTTC. Translating gives CASSLGGGAHNEQFF. The gene calls are TRBV11-3 and TRBJ2-1; the D gene is possibly TRBD2 (5 bases). CDR1 and CDR2 (germline): SGHNT, YENEEA. The CDR3 is 15 residues long. V lost 1 base and J 5 bases, leaving 12 bases between the germline ends.

The rearrangement uses TRBV19 and TRBJ2-4; 8 bases align to TRBD2. This CDR3 contains 15 residues. The ends lost 4 bases at V and 6 bases at J; junction bases unmatched: 8. The germline CDR1 and CDR2 sequences are LNHDA and SQIVND (reference sequence). CDR3 amino acids: CASSTPPGGVNIQYF. CDR3 nucleotides: TGTGCCAGTAGTACCCCTCCGGGGGGGGTAAACATTCAGTACTTC.

This clone was seen once. The J gene is TRBJ2-3, the V gene TRBV4-2; no firm D call. Germline lookup yields CDR1 LGHNA and CDR2 YNFKEQ. The V end was cut by 0 bases, the J end by 2 bases, with 12 bases between. CDR3 length equals 16 residues. The DNA of the CDR3 is TGTGCCAGCAGCCAAGAATCCCGATGGGTCACAGATACGCAGTATTTT. It translates to CASSQESRWVTDTQYF.

The chain employs TRBV9 and TRBJ2-3; no reliable D call. Germline CDR1 is SGDLS and CDR2 is YYNGEE. The CDR3 is made up of 15 amino acids. Deletions cut 0 bases from V and 6 bases from J, with 14 bases between. DNA for the CDR3: TGTGCCAGCAGCGTAGCCCCGACCGACGCCGATACGCAGTATTTT. It yields the protein CASSVAPTDADTQYF.

This clone has just one count. This sequence joins TRBV28 and TRBJ1-3; D is unclear. This CDR3 has 15 amino acids. The V gene's germline CDR1 is MDHEN and CDR2 SYDVKM. Trimming removed 7 bases at V and 0 bases at J, with 13 bases between. The CDR3 loop is CASTSSGGSGNTIYF. DNA for the CDR3: TGTGCCAGCACTTCCTCGGGTGGCTCTGGAAACACCATATATTTT.